The sequence of this T cell receptor beta chain was determined in a study of blood T cell repertoires in COVID-19. Generated by immunoSEQ multiplex PCR, the TCRdb table keeps only in-frame clones and is missing some. The data show about 91,000 clones, with about 88% seen just once and about 5% held by the top ten. The CDR3 loop spans 13 amino acids. The germline CDR1 and CDR2 sequences are LGHDT and YNNKEL (reference sequence). V was clipped by 1 base and J by 6 bases, with 4 bases between them. This clonotype was obtained from a woman of 80 years or more with active COVID-19. Sequencing was carried out using peripheral blood. The chain uses TRBV3-1 (or the pseudogene TRBV3-2) and TRBJ1-6; D is ambiguous. The CDR3 DNA is TGTGCCAGCAGCCAAGTCCTTAATTCACCCCTCCACTTT. This encodes CASSQVLNSPLHF.